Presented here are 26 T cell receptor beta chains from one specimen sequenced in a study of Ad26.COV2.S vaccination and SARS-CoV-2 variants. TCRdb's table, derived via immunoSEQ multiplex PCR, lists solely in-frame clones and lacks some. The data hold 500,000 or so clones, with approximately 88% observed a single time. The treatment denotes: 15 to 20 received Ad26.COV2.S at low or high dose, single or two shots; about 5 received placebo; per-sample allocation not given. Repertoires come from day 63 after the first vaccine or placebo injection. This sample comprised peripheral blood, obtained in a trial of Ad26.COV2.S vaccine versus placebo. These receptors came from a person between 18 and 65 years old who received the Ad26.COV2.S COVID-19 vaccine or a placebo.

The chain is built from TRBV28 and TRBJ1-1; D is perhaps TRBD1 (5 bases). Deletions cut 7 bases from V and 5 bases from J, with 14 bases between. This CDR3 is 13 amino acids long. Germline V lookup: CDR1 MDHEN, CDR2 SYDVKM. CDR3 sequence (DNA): TGTGCCAGCACCAATGAGGGGTTAACTGAAGCTTTCTTT. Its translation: CASTNEGLTEAFF.

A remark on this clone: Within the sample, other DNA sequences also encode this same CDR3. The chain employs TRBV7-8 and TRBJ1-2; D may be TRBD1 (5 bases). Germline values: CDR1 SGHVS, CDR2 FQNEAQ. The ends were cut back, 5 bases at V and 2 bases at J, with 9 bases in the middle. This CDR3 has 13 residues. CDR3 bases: TGTGCCAGCAGCCTCGGGACGAACTATGGCTACACCTTC. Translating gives CASSLGTNYGYTF.

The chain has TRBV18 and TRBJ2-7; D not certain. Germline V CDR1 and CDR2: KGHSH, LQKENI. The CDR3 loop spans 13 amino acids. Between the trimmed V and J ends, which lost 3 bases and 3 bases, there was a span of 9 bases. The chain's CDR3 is CASSPGADYEQYF. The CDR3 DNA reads TGTGCCAGCTCACCGGGCGCGGACTACGAGCAGTACTTC.

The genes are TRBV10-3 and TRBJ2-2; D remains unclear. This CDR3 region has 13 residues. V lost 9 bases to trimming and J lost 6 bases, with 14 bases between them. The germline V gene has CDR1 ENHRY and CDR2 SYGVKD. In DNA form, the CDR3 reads TGTGCCATTGGGGATGGGTTACCCGGGGAGCTGTTTTTT. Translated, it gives CAIGDGLPGELFF.

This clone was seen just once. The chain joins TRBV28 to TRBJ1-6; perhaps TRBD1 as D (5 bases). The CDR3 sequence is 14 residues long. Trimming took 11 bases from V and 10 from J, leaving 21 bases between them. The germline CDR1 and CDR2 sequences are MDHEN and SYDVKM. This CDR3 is CAVTPGTVGSPLHF. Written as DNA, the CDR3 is TGTGCCGTTACCCCCGGGACGGTAGGATCACCCCTCCACTTT.

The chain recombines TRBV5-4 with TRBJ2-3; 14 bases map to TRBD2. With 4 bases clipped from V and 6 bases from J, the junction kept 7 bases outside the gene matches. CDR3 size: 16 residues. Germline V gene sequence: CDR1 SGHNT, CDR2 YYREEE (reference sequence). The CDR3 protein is CASSPSGLAGVDTQYF. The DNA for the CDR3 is TGTGCCAGCAGCCCCTCGGGACTAGCGGGAGTCGATACGCAGTATTTT.

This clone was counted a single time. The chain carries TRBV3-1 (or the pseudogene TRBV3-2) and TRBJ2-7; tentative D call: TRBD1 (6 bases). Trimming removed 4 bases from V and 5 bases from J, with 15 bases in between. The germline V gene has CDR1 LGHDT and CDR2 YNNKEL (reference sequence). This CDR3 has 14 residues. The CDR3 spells CASSRTNRVHEQYF. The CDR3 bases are TGTGCCAGCAGCCGGACAAACAGGGTCCACGAGCAGTACTTC.

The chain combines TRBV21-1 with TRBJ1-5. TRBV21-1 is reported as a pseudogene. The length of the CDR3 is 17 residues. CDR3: CASSKNDQGGRNQPQHF. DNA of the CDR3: TGTGCCAGCAGCAAAAATGACCAAGGTGGGAGAAATCAGCCCCAGCATTTT.

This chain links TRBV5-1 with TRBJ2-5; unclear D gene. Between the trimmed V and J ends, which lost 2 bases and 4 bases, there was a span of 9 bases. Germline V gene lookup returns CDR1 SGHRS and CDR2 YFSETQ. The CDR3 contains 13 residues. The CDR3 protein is CASSFSRAETQYF. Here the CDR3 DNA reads TGCGCCAGCAGCTTTAGTCGAGCAGAGACCCAGTACTTC.

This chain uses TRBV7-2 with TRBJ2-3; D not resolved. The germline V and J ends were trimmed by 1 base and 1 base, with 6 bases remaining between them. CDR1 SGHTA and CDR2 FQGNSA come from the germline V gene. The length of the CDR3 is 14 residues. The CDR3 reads CASSLGARTDTQYF. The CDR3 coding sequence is TGTGCCAGCAGCTTAGGAGCGCGCACAGATACGCAGTATTTT. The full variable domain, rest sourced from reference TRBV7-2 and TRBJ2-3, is GAGVSQSPSNKVTEKGKDVELRCDPISGHTALYWYRQSLGQGLEFLIYFQGNSAPDKSGLPSDRFSAERTGGSVSTLTIQRTQQEDSAVYLCASSLGARTDTQYFGPGTRLTVL.

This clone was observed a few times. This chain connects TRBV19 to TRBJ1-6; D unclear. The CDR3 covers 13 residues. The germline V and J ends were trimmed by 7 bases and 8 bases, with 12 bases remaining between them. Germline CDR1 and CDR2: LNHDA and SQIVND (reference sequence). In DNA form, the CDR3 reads TGTGCCAGTAATGGTGATACCTATTCACCCCTCCACTTT. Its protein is CASNGDTYSPLHF.

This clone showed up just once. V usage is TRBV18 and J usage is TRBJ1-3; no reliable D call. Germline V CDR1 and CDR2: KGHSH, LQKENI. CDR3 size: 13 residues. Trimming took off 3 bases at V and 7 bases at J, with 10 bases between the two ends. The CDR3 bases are TGTGCCAGCTCACCCGCCCATGGGAACACCATATATTTT. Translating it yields CASSPAHGNTIYF.

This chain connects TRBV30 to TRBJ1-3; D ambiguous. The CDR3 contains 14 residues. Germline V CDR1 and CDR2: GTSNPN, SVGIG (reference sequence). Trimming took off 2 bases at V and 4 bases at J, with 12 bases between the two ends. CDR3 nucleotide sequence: TGTGCCTGGAGTCCTGAGGGTTCGGGAAACACCATATATTTT. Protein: CAWSPEGSGNTIYF.

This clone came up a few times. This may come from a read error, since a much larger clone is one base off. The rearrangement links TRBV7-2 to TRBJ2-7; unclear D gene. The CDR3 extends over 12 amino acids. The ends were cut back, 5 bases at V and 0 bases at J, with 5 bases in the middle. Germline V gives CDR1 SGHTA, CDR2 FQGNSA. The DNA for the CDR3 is TGTGCCAGCAGCCCGACCTCCTACGAGCAGTACTTC. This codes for CASSPTSYEQYF.

CDR3: CASSQVLTGTPYQPQHF. The CDR3, as DNA: TGCGCCAGCAGCCAAGTACTCACCGGGACACCCTATCAGCCCCAGCATTTT. The chain employs TRBV4-3 and TRBJ1-5, with D perhaps TRBD1 (6 bases). This CDR3 spans 17 amino acids. Germline loops: CDR1 LGHNA, CDR2 YSLEER. Trimming left V 1 base short and J 5 bases short, with 18 bases between.

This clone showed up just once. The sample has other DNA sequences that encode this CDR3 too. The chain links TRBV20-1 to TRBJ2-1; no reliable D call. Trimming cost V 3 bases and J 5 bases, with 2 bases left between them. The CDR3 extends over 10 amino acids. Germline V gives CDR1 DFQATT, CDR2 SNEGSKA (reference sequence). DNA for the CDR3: TGCAGTGCTAGCGACAATGAGCAGTTCTTC. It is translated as CSASDNEQFF.

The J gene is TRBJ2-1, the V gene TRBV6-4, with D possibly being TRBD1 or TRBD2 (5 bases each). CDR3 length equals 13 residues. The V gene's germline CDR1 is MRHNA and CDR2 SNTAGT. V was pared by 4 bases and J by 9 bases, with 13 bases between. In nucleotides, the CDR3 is TGTGCCAGCAGTGGGGGACGCTCAGGTGAGCAGTTCTTC. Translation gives CASSGGRSGEQFF.

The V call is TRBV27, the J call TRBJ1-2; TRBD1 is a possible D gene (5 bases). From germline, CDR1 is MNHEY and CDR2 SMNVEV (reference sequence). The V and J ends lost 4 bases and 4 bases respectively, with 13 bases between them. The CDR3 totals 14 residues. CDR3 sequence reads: CASSSGARLYGYTF. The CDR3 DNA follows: TGTGCCAGCAGTTCCGGGGCCCGACTCTATGGCTACACCTTC.

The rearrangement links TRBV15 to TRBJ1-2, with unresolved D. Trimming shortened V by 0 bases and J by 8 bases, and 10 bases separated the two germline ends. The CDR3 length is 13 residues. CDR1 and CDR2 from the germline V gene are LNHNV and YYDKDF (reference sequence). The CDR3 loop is CATSRDTLGGYTF. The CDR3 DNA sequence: TGTGCCACCAGCAGAGACACCCTTGGCGGCTACACCTTC. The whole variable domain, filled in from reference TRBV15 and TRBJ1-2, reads DAMVIQNPRYQVTQFGKPVTLSCSQTLNHNVMYWYQQKSSQAPKLLFHYYDKDFNNEADTPDNFQSRRPNTSFCFLDIRSPGLGDTAMYLCATSRDTLGGYTFGSGTRLTVV.

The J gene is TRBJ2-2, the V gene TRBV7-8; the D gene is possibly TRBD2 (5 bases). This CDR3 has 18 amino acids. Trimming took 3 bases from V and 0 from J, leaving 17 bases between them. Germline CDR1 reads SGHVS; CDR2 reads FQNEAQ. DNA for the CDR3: TGTGCCAGCAGCTTGGTTACTCTGGCGGGCGCGAACACCGGGGAGCTGTTTTTT. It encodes CASSLVTLAGANTGELFF.

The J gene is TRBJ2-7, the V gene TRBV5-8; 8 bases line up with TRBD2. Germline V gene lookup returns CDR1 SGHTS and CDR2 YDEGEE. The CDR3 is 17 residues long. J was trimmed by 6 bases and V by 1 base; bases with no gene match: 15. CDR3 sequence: CASSLTGTAGGNPEQYF. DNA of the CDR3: TGTGCCAGCAGCTTGACCGGAACCGCGGGAGGAAACCCCGAGCAGTACTTC. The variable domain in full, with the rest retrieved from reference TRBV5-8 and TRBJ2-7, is EAGVTQSPTHLIKTRGQQATLRCSPISGHTSVYWYQQALGLGLQFLLWYDEGEERNRGNFPPRFSGRQFPNYSSELNVNALELEDSALYLCASSLTGTAGGNPEQYFGPGTRLTVT.

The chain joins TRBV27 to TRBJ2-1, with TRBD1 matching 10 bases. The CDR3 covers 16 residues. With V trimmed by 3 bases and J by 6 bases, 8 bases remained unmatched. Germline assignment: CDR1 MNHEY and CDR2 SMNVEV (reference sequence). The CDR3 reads CASSFFGTGDSNEQFF. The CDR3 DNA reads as TGTGCCAGCAGTTTCTTCGGGACAGGGGATTCCAATGAGCAGTTCTTC.

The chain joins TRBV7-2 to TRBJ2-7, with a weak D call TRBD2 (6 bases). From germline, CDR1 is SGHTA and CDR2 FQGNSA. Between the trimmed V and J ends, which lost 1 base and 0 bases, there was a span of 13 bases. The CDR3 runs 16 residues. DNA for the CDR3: TGTGCCAGCAGCTTAGGGAGTAGCGGATACTCCTACGAGCAGTACTTC. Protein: CASSLGSSGYSYEQYF.

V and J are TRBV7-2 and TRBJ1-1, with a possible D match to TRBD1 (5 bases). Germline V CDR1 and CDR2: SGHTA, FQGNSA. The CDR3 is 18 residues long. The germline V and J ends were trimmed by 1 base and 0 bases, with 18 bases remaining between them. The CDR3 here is CASSLGVVGVGMNTEAFF. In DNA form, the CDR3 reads TGTGCCAGCAGCTTAGGAGTGGTAGGGGTAGGCATGAACACTGAAGCTTTCTTT.

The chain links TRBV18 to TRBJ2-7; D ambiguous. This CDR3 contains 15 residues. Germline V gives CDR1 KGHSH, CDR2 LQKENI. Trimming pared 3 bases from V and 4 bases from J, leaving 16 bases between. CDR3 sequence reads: CASSPMADSSYEQYF. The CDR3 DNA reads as TGTGCCAGCTCACCGATGGCAGACTCTAGTTACGAGCAGTACTTC. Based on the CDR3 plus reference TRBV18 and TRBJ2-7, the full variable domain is NAGVMQNPRHLVRRRGQEARLRCSPMKGHSHVYWYRQLPEEGLKFMVYLQKENIIDESGMPKERFSAEFPKEGPSILRIQQVVRGDSAAYFCASSPMADSSYEQYFGPGTRLTVT.

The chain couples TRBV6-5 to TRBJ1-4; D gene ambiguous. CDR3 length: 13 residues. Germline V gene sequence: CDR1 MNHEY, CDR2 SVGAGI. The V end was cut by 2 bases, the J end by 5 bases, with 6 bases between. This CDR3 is CASSYSTNEKLFF. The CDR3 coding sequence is TGTGCCAGCAGTTACAGCACGAATGAAAAACTGTTTTTT.